The 29 T cell receptor beta chains reported below all come from one sample, sequenced in a study of T cell repertoires in cytomegalovirus infection. Via MiXCR, TCRdb re-called the reads, giving one row per CDR3 protein. The repertoire consists of 680,000 or so distinct CDR3 sequences, with roughly 36% occurring once and the leading ten covering around 2.8%. The source material was PBMCs. The source of these receptors is a human donor in good health (CMV status not recorded). Some clones in this sample may be carry-over from other donors' samples.

The chain uses TRBV5-1 and TRBJ2-3, with D possibly matching TRBD2 (6 bases). CDR3 length equals 15 residues. Germline-derived CDR1 and CDR2 are SGHRS and YFSETQ. Trimming removed 7 bases from V and 3 bases from J, with 18 bases in between. The CDR3, as DNA: TGCGCCAGCTCCCGGCGGGAACGGTTGACAGATACGCAGTATTTT. This encodes CASSRRERLTDTQYF.

V gene TRBV2 combines with J gene TRBJ1-5; 9 positions agree with TRBD1. V was clipped by 5 bases and J by 1 base; unmatched bases: 9. Germline V gene sequence: CDR1 SNHLY, CDR2 FYNNEI. The CDR3 totals 17 residues. CDR3 nucleotide sequence: TGTGCCAGCAGTCTTGAGGGACAGGGATGGAGCAATCAGCCCCAGCATTTT. This sequence encodes CASSLEGQGWSNQPQHF.

This clonotype was counted between two and nine times. The rearrangement links TRBV19 to TRBJ2-2; no definite D call. V lost 4 bases and J 3 bases, leaving 9 bases between the germline ends. CDR1 and CDR2 (germline): LNHDA, SQIVND (reference sequence). The CDR3 covers 14 residues. DNA for the CDR3: TGTGCCAGTAGTAAGAAAGGGTACACCGGGGAGCTGTTTTTT. As protein: CASSKKGYTGELFF.

Turning to this clonotype: Compared with germline, one end of the junction differs, possibly owing to a read error. The chain joins TRBV19 to TRBJ2-7, with D possibly being TRBD2 (5 bases). The CDR3 runs to 13 residues. Germline loops: CDR1 LNHDA, CDR2 SQIVND (reference sequence). The CDR3 region is CASSIGGSYEQYF. The CDR3 nucleotides read TGTGCCAGCAGTATCGGCGGGTCCTACGAGCAGTACTTC.

The chain has TRBV12-3 or TRBV12-4 and TRBJ2-7, with D perhaps matching TRBD2 (5 bases). The germline V and J ends were trimmed by 4 bases and 3 bases, with 7 bases remaining between them. The CDR3 loop spans 12 amino acids. The CDR3 is CASSSDYYEQYF. CDR3 DNA: TGTGCCAGCAGTTCCGACTACTACGAGCAGTACTTC.

The V gene is TRBV7-6, the J gene TRBJ2-5; no reliable D call. Trimming cost V 5 bases and J 4 bases, with 11 bases left between them. From germline, CDR1 is SGHVS and CDR2 FNYEAQ. The CDR3 spans 13 residues. The CDR3 coding sequence is TGTGCCAGCAGCCTCGAAAACCGAGAGACCCAGTACTTC. It translates to CASSLENRETQYF.

The chain carries TRBV5-6 and TRBJ2-4; no clear D. V lost 3 bases and J 1 base, leaving 17 bases between the germline ends. The CDR3 is made up of 17 amino acids. Germline CDR1 SGHDT, CDR2 YYEEEE. This CDR3 reads CASSSDPTSEAKNIQYF. DNA for the CDR3: TGTGCCAGCAGCTCCGACCCAACTTCGGAGGCCAAAAACATTCAGTACTTC.

This clonotype was recorded a few times. V and J are TRBV20-1 and TRBJ2-3, with 8 positions matching TRBD2. In germline, CDR1 is DFQATT, CDR2 SNEGSKA (reference sequence). Trimming cost V 3 bases and J 5 bases; bases outside gene matches: 10. This CDR3 is built from 15 residues. CDR3 sequence: CSASAAGRAGDTQYF. In DNA form, the CDR3 reads TGCAGTGCTAGTGCGGCCGGGAGGGCCGGAGATACGCAGTATTTT.

Ten or more counts support this clonotype. At one boundary the junction diverges from the germline segment, which might be a read error. The J gene is TRBJ1-1, the V gene TRBV7-8; D gene unclear. This CDR3 region has 14 residues. The germline V gene has CDR1 SGHVS and CDR2 FQNEAQ. The CDR3 loop is CASSTGPGNSEAFF. The CDR3 DNA follows: TGTGCCAGCAGCACTGGCCCGGGGAACTCTGAAGCTTTCTTT.

The rearrangement links TRBV20-1 to TRBJ1-5, with 7 bases that match TRBD1. CDR3 length equals 14 residues. The V and J ends lost 3 bases and 1 base, in that order; junction bases with no gene match: 3. Germline-derived CDR1 and CDR2 are DFQATT and SNEGSKA (reference sequence). The CDR3 spells CSASKGASNQPQHF. The CDR3 nucleotides read TGCAGTGCTAGCAAGGGGGCCAGCAATCAGCCCCAGCATTTT.

The chain links TRBV20-1 to TRBJ2-3, with D possibly TRBD2 on 7 matching bases. The germline CDR1 and CDR2 sequences are DFQATT and SNEGSKA (reference sequence). V was trimmed by 6 bases and J by 2 bases, leaving 27 bases between them. The CDR3 spans 18 residues. The CDR3 reads CSADNHREGGLNTDTQYF. The CDR3 DNA reads as TGCAGTGCGGACAACCACAGGGAAGGGGGACTAAACACAGATACGCAGTATTTT.

On this clonotype itself: The limits of the CDR3 on the DNA are not certain, so only TCRdb's listed CDR3 is given. The chain links TRBV2 to TRBJ1-4; the DNA was not used to check the table's D call, TRBD1. Germline V gives CDR1 SNHLY, CDR2 FYNNEI. The CDR3 region is 15 residues in length, termini included. CDR3 region: CASSEVGGGAEKLVF.

The CDR3 sequence: CASSTSGLGAYEQYF. For the CDR3, the DNA is TGTGCCAGCAGTACCTCGGGACTAGGAGCCTACGAGCAGTACTTC. V and J are TRBV28 and TRBJ2-7; 8 bases are a match to TRBD2. J lost 2 bases, V lost 5 bases, and 8 bases had no gene match. CDR1 is MDHEN and CDR2 is SYDVKM in the germline V gene. This CDR3 has 15 amino acids.

This clonotype was seen more than once but under ten times. The chain uses TRBV20-1 and TRBJ2-5; D is uncertain. This CDR3 has 14 residues. Germline V gene lookup returns CDR1 DFQATT and CDR2 SNEGSKA (reference sequence). Trimming took off 5 bases at V and 4 bases at J, with 17 bases between the two ends. CDR3 sequence reads: CSAPAPIGRETQYF. DNA of the CDR3: TGCAGTGCTCCAGCCCCCATAGGGCGAGAGACCCAGTACTTC.

The sample holds one count of this clonotype. This chain links TRBV12-3 or TRBV12-4 with TRBJ2-5; 12 bases fit TRBD2. This CDR3 is built from 17 residues. The V gene end was trimmed by 0 bases and the J gene end by 6 bases; junction bases not matched to a gene: 8. The CDR3 nucleotides are TGTGCCAGCAGTTTAGCGCCGGGACTAGCGGGCCCCAAGACCCAGTACTTC. It codes for CASSLAPGLAGPKTQYF.

The genes are TRBV2 and TRBJ2-2; D ambiguous. Trimming stripped 1 base from V and 2 bases from J, with 5 bases between. CDR3 length: 14 residues. The germline V gene has CDR1 SNHLY and CDR2 FYNNEI. CDR3 sequence: CASSEGRNTGELFF. The CDR3, as DNA: TGTGCCAGCAGTGAAGGTCGAAACACCGGGGAGCTGTTTTTT.

J is TRBJ1-1 and V is TRBV6-5; D call uncertain. V lost 5 bases, J lost 8 bases, and 12 bases lay in between. The CDR3 contains 12 residues. CDR1 and CDR2 (germline): MNHEY, SVGAGI. The CDR3 bases are TGTGCCAGCAGTCCAACGATAACAGAAGCTTTCTTT. This codes for CASSPTITEAFF.

The rearrangement links TRBV19 to TRBJ2-7, with TRBD2 as a possible D gene (6 bases). Trimming removed 3 bases at V and 7 bases at J, with 16 bases between. The CDR3 runs 14 residues. CDR1 and CDR2 from the germline V gene are LNHDA and SQIVND (reference sequence). The CDR3 DNA reads as TGTGCCAGTAGTATTACTAAATTCGGGGGTGAGCAGTACTTC. Its translation: CASSITKFGGEQYF.

This clonotype was counted at least ten times. This sequence joins TRBV7-6 and TRBJ2-7, with D uncertain. CDR3 length equals 15 residues. Trimming pared 5 bases from V and 2 bases from J, leaving 16 bases between. In germline, CDR1 is SGHVS, CDR2 FNYEAQ. The CDR3 DNA reads as TGTGCCAGCAGCCTGGGCTCAGGCCCAGCCTACGAGCAGTACTTC. Its translation is CASSLGSGPAYEQYF.

In the case of this clonotype: This sequence may be a read error, since a much larger clone differs from it by one base. For the CDR3, the DNA is TGTGCCAGCAGTACTTGGGGACTCTACGAGCAGTACTTC. It translates to CASSTWGLYEQYF. The chain joins TRBV6-8 to TRBJ2-7; D is possibly TRBD2 (6 bases). Germline V CDR1 and CDR2: MNHGY, SAAAGT. The CDR3 contains 13 residues. The V end lost 5 bases, the J end lost 3 bases, and 11 bases lay between the germline ends.

This clonotype was seen a few times. This chain uses TRBV10-3 with TRBJ1-1; maybe TRBD1 (6 bases). V lost 6 bases to trimming and J lost 3 bases, with 11 bases between them. The CDR3 has 13 amino acids. Germline CDR1 is ENHRY and CDR2 is SYGVKD. The CDR3 nucleotides are TGTGCCATCAGCAGGGGAAAGGACACTGAAGCTTTCTTT. Translated, it gives CAISRGKDTEAFF.

The table lists this clonotype with a count of one. The chain employs TRBV18 and TRBJ2-3; 8 nucleotides align to TRBD2. This CDR3 comprises 16 residues. Germline lookup yields CDR1 KGHSH and CDR2 LQKENI. J lost 0 bases, V lost 4 bases, and 6 bases had no gene match. As DNA, the CDR3 is TGTGCCAGCTCACGCTTGGCTAGCGGGAGCACAGATACGCAGTATTTT. Translation: CASSRLASGSTDTQYF.

V gene TRBV29-1 combines with J gene TRBJ2-7; 10 bases are shared with TRBD1. V shed 4 bases and J 2 bases; nucleotides not matched to a gene: 8. The CDR3 is 15 residues long. Germline V CDR1 and CDR2: SQVTM, ANQGSEA. This CDR3 reads CSVATRTGGPYEQYF. The DNA of the CDR3 is TGCAGCGTTGCGACGAGGACAGGGGGGCCCTACGAGCAGTACTTC.

The chain uses TRBV12-3 or TRBV12-4 and TRBJ2-6; 7 bases match TRBD1. The CDR3 has 15 amino acids. J gave up 6 bases and V 8 bases, and 10 bases lay outside the gene matches. CDR3 sequence: CASRTRGRVANVLTF. The CDR3 DNA is TGTGCCAGCCGTACGAGGGGGCGAGTGGCCAACGTCCTGACTTTC.

This clonotype was seen a few times. J is TRBJ2-3 and V is TRBV6-8; 9 bases line up with TRBD2. The CDR3 has 15 amino acids. The germline V gene encodes CDR1 MNHGY and CDR2 SAAAGT. J lost 3 bases, V lost 8 bases, and 9 bases had no gene match. The CDR3 DNA reads TGTGCCAGCCGAAGCGGGAGGAGAGGGACAGATACGCAGTATTTT. It encodes CASRSGRRGTDTQYF.

This clonotype was found a few times. V is TRBV28 and J is TRBJ2-5; 10 bases match TRBD1. The CDR3 has 15 amino acids. CDR1 and CDR2 from the germline V gene are MDHEN and SYDVKM. The ends lost 5 bases at V and 5 bases at J; junction bases unmatched: 8. For the CDR3, the DNA is TGTGCCAGCAGTATGACAGGGGGCCGAGGGGAGACCCAGTACTTC. This encodes CASSMTGGRGETQYF.

In this sample, this clonotype turned up a few times. V usage is TRBV6-5 and J usage is TRBJ1-6; 7 bases map to TRBD1. V lost 0 bases, J lost 7 bases, and 12 bases stayed unmatched. CDR1 and CDR2 (germline): MNHEY, SVGAGI. The CDR3 has 18 residues. The CDR3, as DNA: TGTGCCAGCAGTTACTCGTCGACAGGGACCTTGGGGAATTCACCCCTCCACTTT. Its translation: CASSYSSTGTLGNSPLHF.

This clonotype was counted only a few times. The chain links TRBV19 to TRBJ1-2, with a possible D match to TRBD1 (6 bases). The CDR3 extends over 15 amino acids. CDR1 is LNHDA and CDR2 is SQIVND in the germline V gene (reference sequence). Between the trimmed V and J ends, which lost 4 bases and 6 bases, there was a span of 18 bases. CDR3 region: CASSTRNTGRNGYTF. The DNA of the CDR3 is TGTGCCAGTAGTACCCGTAATACAGGGAGGAATGGCTACACCTTC.

This chain links TRBV20-1 with TRBJ2-1; TRBD2 might be the D (5 bases). The length of the CDR3 is 13 residues. The V end was cut by 6 bases, the J end by 4 bases, with 13 bases between. The germline V gene has CDR1 DFQATT and CDR2 SNEGSKA (reference sequence). The CDR3 DNA is TGCAGTGCCAGCGGTCCGGGGTACAATGAGCAGTTCTTC. Its translation: CSASGPGYNEQFF.